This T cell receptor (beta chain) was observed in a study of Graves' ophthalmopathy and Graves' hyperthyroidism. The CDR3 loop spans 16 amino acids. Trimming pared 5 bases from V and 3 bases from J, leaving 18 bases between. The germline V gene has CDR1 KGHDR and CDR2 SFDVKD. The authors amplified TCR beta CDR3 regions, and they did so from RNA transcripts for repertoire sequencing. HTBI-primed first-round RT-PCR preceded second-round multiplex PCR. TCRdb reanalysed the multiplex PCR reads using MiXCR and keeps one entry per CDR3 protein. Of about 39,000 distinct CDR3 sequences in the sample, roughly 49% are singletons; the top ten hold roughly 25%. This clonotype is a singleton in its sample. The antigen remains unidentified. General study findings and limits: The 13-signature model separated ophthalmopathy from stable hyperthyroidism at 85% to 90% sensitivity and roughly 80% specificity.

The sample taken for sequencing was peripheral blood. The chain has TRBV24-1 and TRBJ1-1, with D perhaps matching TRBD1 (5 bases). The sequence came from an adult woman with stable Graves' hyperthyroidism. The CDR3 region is CATSARGNYGYTEAFF. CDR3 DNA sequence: TGTGCCACCAGTGCCCGGGGGAACTATGGCTACACTGAAGCTTTCTTT.